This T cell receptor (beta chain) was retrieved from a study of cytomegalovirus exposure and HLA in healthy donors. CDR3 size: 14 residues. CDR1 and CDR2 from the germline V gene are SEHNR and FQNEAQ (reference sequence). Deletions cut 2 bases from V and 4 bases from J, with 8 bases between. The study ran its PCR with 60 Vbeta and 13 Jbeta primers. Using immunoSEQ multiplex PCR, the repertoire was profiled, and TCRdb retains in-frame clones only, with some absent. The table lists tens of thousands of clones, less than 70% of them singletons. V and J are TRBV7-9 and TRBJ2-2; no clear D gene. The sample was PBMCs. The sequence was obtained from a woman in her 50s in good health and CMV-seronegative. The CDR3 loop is CASSLKGATGELFF. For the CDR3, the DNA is TGTGCCAGCAGCTTAAAAGGAGCCACCGGGGAGCTGTTTTTT.